This paragraph covers one T cell receptor beta chain sequence. This sample is part of a study of blood T cell repertoires in COVID-19. Study information: Sources were T cells, B-cell-depleted T cells, or PBMCs; the material itself was cDNA or gDNA.

The table came from immunoSEQ multiplex PCR; TCRdb's copy has only in-frame clones and leaves some out. Counted here are about 190,000 clones, over 80% occurring once; the ten biggest clones make up under 4%. Trimming at V came to 2 bases and at J to 6 bases, leaving 8 bases not matched to a gene. The CDR3 is made up of 16 amino acids. Germline V gene sequence: CDR1 MDHEN, CDR2 SYDVKM. Sequenced sample: PBMCs or T cells enriched from blood (not recorded which). The chain employs TRBV28 and TRBJ1-1; 11 nucleotides align to TRBD1. This clonotype was obtained from a woman aged 25 to 39 who had been exposed to COVID-19. Here the CDR3 reads CASSLVHPGQGAEAFF. In DNA form, the CDR3 reads TGTGCCAGCAGTTTAGTGCACCCGGGACAGGGGGCTGAAGCTTTCTTT.